This T cell receptor (beta chain) comes out of a study of identical twins. Study outcomes and limitations: Monozygotic twins shared more out-of-frame TCR alpha than recombination models predicted. Where out-of-frame alpha sequences were twin-shared, they showed excess low generation probability.

The V and J ends lost 1 base and 6 bases respectively, with 9 bases between them. Germline lookup yields CDR1 SGHAT and CDR2 FQDESV (reference sequence). This CDR3 is built from 13 residues. Unique molecular identifiers were in the cDNA, with template-switch universal primer binding. Via MiXCR, TCRdb re-called the 5' RACE reads, giving one row per CDR3 protein. The table lists about 690,000 distinct CDR3 sequences, 5.5% to 6.5% of them singletons. Ten or more counts support this clonotype. Its antigen is currently unknown. Sequences were obtained from naive T cells sorted from blood. The chain links TRBV11-1 to TRBJ2-5; D not resolved. The clonotype was recovered from a man between 18 and 29 years old in good health. The CDR3 DNA reads TGTGCCAGCAGCTTAGACAGATCCCAGACCCAGTACTTC. It encodes CASSLDRSQTQYF.